This is a list of T cell receptor beta chains from one sample in a study of memory CD4+ T cells and cytomegalovirus serostatus. Sequencing used immunoSEQ multiplex PCR; TCRdb keeps in-frame clones, though not all of them. The sample contains 75,000 to 90,000 clones, 80% of which appear only once. Sequenced input: memory CD4+ T cells from blood. The receptors shown here come from an adult in good health and CMV-seronegative. Each CDR3 is given with its conserved first and last residue. The D gene is left open where the match is weak. Some rows mark clone size as missing; the rest say once, few, many or name a class of expanded clone.

clone_size j_call d_call v_call cdr3_aa cdr3_nt
. TRBJ1-1 . TRBV7-9 CASSAMGGGSEAFF TGTGCCAGCAGCGCAATGGGGGGGGGCAGTGAAGCTTTCTTT
. TRBJ2-4 . TRBV19 CASGERDKDLAKNIQYF TGTGCCTCTGGGGAGAGGGACAAAGACCTAGCCAAAAACATTCAGTACTTC
. TRBJ2-7 . TRBV7-9 CASSFVGSEQYF TGTGCCAGCAGCTTCGTCGGCTCCGAGCAGTACTTC
. TRBJ1-1 . TRBV7-9 CASSRGRGGKSEAFF TGTGCCAGCAGCCGTGGCCGGGGAGGGAAGTCTGAAGCTTTCTTT
. TRBJ1-6 TRBD1 TRBV6-1 CASRRPGTGITF TGTGCCAGCAGAAGACCCGGGACAGGGATAACCTTT
. TRBJ1-2 . TRBV5-8 CASSLGNWGAALGYTF TGTGCCAGCAGCTTGGGGAACTGGGGGGCCGCTCTTGGCTACACCTTC
. TRBJ2-3 . TRBV7-3 CASSRFSTDTQYF TGTGCCAGCAGTCGCTTCAGCACAGATACGCAGTATTTT
. TRBJ1-3 . TRBV18 CASSPWDTSGNTIYF TGTGCCAGCTCACCCTGGGACACCTCTGGAAACACCATATATTTT
. TRBJ2-1 . TRBV7-7 CASSVHVYNEQFF TGTGCTAGCAGCGTCCACGTATACAATGAGCAGTTCTTC
once TRBJ2-1 . TRBV20-1 CSARLENEQFF TGCAGTGCGAGACTAGAGAATGAGCAGTTCTTC
many TRBJ2-2 . TRBV7-3 CASSHGGRTGELFF TGTGCCAGCAGCCATGGGGGGAGGACCGGGGAGCTGTTTTTT
once TRBJ1-2 . TRBV19 CASGYRAGNYGYTF TGTGCCAGTGGGTACCGGGCAGGAAACTATGGCTACACCTTC
few TRBJ1-1 . TRBV10-2 CASSESSGEAFF TGCGCCAGCAGTGAGTCGTCAGGTGAAGCTTTCTTT
. TRBJ1-2 . TRBV7-3 CASSYGGTLNEGYTF TGTGCCAGCAGCTACGGAGGGACACTCAACGAGGGCTACACCTTC
few TRBJ2-2 TRBD1 TRBV29-1 CSVARQGEGELFF TGCAGCGTTGCAAGACAGGGCGAAGGGGAGCTGTTTTTT